This T cell receptor beta chain was observed in a study of CD4 T cells in relation to SARS-CoV-2 and coronaviruses. Repertoires were generated with immunoSEQ multiplex PCR, while TCRdb's copy carries only in-frame clones and drops some. The repertoire includes about 41,000 clones, over 75% of them detected once, and around 1.2% sits in the top ten. Comments on this clone: Its antigen is as yet unknown.

The CDR3 totals 15 residues. Germline V CDR1 and CDR2: LNHDA, SQIVND (reference sequence). V was trimmed by 5 bases and J by 0 bases, leaving 11 bases between them. The chain is built from TRBV19 and TRBJ1-5; D is uncertain. Source material: naive CD4+ T cells from PBMCs, cultured in vitro. The subset: naive CD4+ T cells isolated by negative enrichment. The TCR comes from an adult with COVID-19. The CDR3 loop reads CASSSAWNSNQPQHF. CDR3 nucleotides: TGTGCCAGTAGTTCAGCATGGAATAGCAATCAGCCCCAGCATTTT.